This TCR beta chain appears in the sequencing data of a study of vaccination effects on CD4 cells after COVID-19. As for the study in general: Either the BNT162b2 or mRNA-1273 vaccine was given to participants in two doses. Overall study findings and caveats: There was only 1 of 255 vaccine-induced clones in healthy vaccinees that cross-reacted with common cold coronaviruses. The study found marked clonal contraction of infection- and vaccine-induced clones late after vaccination.

TCRdb's copy holds only in-frame clones and misses some; the assay was immunoSEQ multiplex PCR. Among 70,000 or so clones listed, approximately 74% were seen once. Using viral peptide pools, the ViraFEST assay grew out antigen-specific CD4+ T cells prior to sequencing. After about 10 days in culture, the CD4+ T cells were isolated. Previously uninfected by SARS-CoV-2, the vaccine recipients also showed negative nucleocapsid antibodies. Cultures of approximately 2.1 million PBMC per well contained 10 IU/ml IL-2 plus 10 ug/ml peptides. Note on this clone: The target antigen is unknown.

V gave up 3 bases and J gave up 2 bases, with 8 bases separating them. Per germline, CDR1 MNHEY and CDR2 SVGAGI. This CDR3 spans 14 amino acids. The input for sequencing was CD4+ T cells from PBMCs cultured with HCoV-NL63 spike peptides, taken before COVID-19 vaccination. This receptor was identified in a human donor who received a COVID-19 vaccine. The chain is built from TRBV6-5 and TRBJ1-5, with D hard to call. The CDR3 region is CASSYHSGNQPQHF. CDR3 sequence (DNA): TGTGCCAGCAGTTATCATAGCGGCAATCAGCCCCAGCATTTT.